These 14 T cell receptor beta chains were sequenced from one sample in a study of blood T cell repertoires in COVID-19. TCRdb's table, derived via immunoSEQ multiplex PCR, lists solely in-frame clones and lacks some. The data contain under 350,000 clones, roughly 87% of them singletons. The specimen was peripheral blood. Receptor source: a human donor in a cohort sampled during active COVID-19.

V gene TRBV6-6 combines with J gene TRBJ1-2, with 8 bases identical to TRBD1. The CDR3 loop spans 16 amino acids. Germline loops: CDR1 MNHNY, CDR2 SVGAGI (reference sequence). Trimming removed 4 bases from V and 5 bases from J; junction bases left unmatched: 12. The DNA of the CDR3 is TGTGCCAGCAGTTCCTCCCAGGGGGCGTCAGGGTATGGCTACACCTTC. It specifies CASSSSQGASGYGYTF.

The V call is TRBV29-1, the J call TRBJ1-1, with 8 bases fitting TRBD1. Losses at the gene ends were 7 bases for V and 0 bases for J; bases not matched to a gene: 4. The length of the CDR3 is 13 residues. Per the germline V gene, CDR1 is SQVTM and CDR2 is ANQGSEA. In DNA form, the CDR3 reads TGCAGCGGACAACAGGGGGTGAACACTGAAGCTTTCTTT. As protein: CSGQQGVNTEAFF.

V is TRBV19 and J is TRBJ1-1; D is undetermined. Germline V lookup: CDR1 LNHDA, CDR2 SQIVND (reference sequence). The CDR3 consists of 14 residues. The V and J ends lost 5 bases and 5 bases respectively, with 15 bases between them. The CDR3 coding sequence is TGTGCCAGTAGTCCACAGCCAGGACTGACTGAAGCTTTCTTT. Encoded protein: CASSPQPGLTEAFF.

The V and J genes are TRBV25-1 and TRBJ1-2; 9 bases line up with TRBD1. Per germline, CDR1 MGHDK and CDR2 SYGVNS. The CDR3 sequence is 15 residues long. J gave up 3 bases and V 9 bases, and 11 bases lay outside the gene matches. The CDR3 bases are TGTGCCAGAGGGGAGACAGGGGGACCTCACTATGGCTACACCTTC. Translation gives CARGETGGPHYGYTF.

This clone showed up just once. V gene TRBV10-1 combines with J gene TRBJ2-3; TRBD2 matches 8 bases. V was clipped by 0 bases and J by 4 bases; unmatched bases: 9. The germline V gene has CDR1 WNHNN and CDR2 SYGVQD (reference sequence). The CDR3 consists of 17 residues. CDR3 in DNA: TGCGCCAGCAGTGAGTCGAACAGCGGGAGTGTACCAGATACGCAGTATTTT. It codes for CASSESNSGSVPDTQYF.

This clone was picked up one time. This chain connects TRBV22-1 to TRBJ1-2. TRBV22-1 is annotated as a pseudogene. The CDR3 runs 16 residues. CDR3 nucleotide sequence: TGTCCTGGGAGCGCACGTCGTGCCCCGCCGGGAGATGGCTACACCTTC. It encodes CPGSARRAPPGDGYTF.

This chain links TRBV28 with TRBJ2-1; 11 positions agree with TRBD1. Germline V gene lookup returns CDR1 MDHEN and CDR2 SYDVKM. The CDR3 length is 12 residues. Losses at the gene ends were 6 bases for V and 15 bases for J; bases not matched to a gene: 7. CDR3 loop: CASSQGTGGLFF. The CDR3 coding sequence is TGTGCCAGCAGCCAGGGGACAGGGGGACTGTTCTTC. The full variable domain, rest sourced from reference TRBV28 and TRBJ2-1, is DVKVTQSSRYLVKRTGEKVFLECVQDMDHENMFWYRQDPGLGLRLIYFSYDVKMKEKGDIPEGYSVSREKKERFSLILESASTNQTSMYLCASSQGTGGLFFGPGTRLTVL.

This chain connects TRBV7-9 to TRBJ2-5, with 9 bases fitting TRBD2. This CDR3 has 15 amino acids. Trimming removed 1 base from V and 5 bases from J; junction bases left unmatched: 5. The germline gives CDR1 SEHNR, CDR2 FQNEAQ (reference sequence). CDR3 DNA sequence: TGTGCCAGCAGCTTAGAGGCGGGAGGGGTTGAGACCCAGTACTTC. Its protein product is CASSLEAGGVETQYF.

This chain uses TRBV7-9 with TRBJ1-2; possible D gene TRBD1, 6 bases. With 2 bases removed from V and 5 bases from J, the gap between germline ends came to 21 bases. The CDR3 consists of 17 residues. The germline V gene encodes CDR1 SEHNR and CDR2 FQNEAQ (reference sequence). The CDR3 protein is CASSLWGQITSRYGYTF. As DNA, the CDR3 is TGTGCCAGCAGCTTATGGGGACAAATAACATCTAGGTATGGCTACACCTTC.

This chain joins TRBV7-8 and TRBJ1-2, with D tentatively TRBD1 (6 bases). The length of the CDR3 is 15 residues. Between the trimmed V and J ends, which lost 5 bases and 3 bases, there was a span of 16 bases. CDR1 SGHVS and CDR2 FQNEAQ come from the germline V gene. The CDR3 spells CASSHYGGRDYGYTF. The DNA for the CDR3 is TGTGCCAGCAGCCACTATGGGGGCAGGGACTATGGCTACACCTTC.

This chain uses TRBV19 with TRBJ1-2, with 8 nucleotides matching TRBD1. This CDR3 is 17 amino acids long. The trim removed 5 bases at V and 0 bases at J, leaving 11 bases unmatched. Germline CDR1 is LNHDA and CDR2 is SQIVND (reference sequence). CDR3 amino acids: CASSQSGTGHSNYGYTF. The CDR3 nucleotides read TGTGCCAGTAGTCAATCCGGGACAGGACATTCTAACTATGGCTACACCTTC.

The chain joins TRBV18 to TRBJ2-1, with 8 bases that match TRBD2. CDR3 length: 17 amino acids. Trimming cost V 3 bases and J 5 bases; bases outside gene matches: 12. In germline, CDR1 is KGHSH, CDR2 LQKENI. This CDR3 is CASSPYIGGRFNNEQFF. The CDR3 DNA reads TGTGCCAGCTCACCTTATATCGGCGGGAGGTTTAACAATGAGCAGTTCTTC.

This clone appeared a single time. The rearrangement joins TRBV6-2 or TRBV6-3 to TRBJ2-5; 10 bases are a match to TRBD2. The V and J ends lost 4 bases and 6 bases, in that order; junction bases with no gene match: 5. The CDR3 covers 14 residues. Looked up from germline, CDR1 is MNHEY and CDR2 is SVGEGT. The CDR3, as DNA: TGTGCCAGCAGTTTGGGGACTAGCGCCAAGACCCAGTACTTC. It translates to CASSLGTSAKTQYF.

This rearrangement joins TRBV7-8 to TRBJ2-7; D is uncertain. The V gene's germline CDR1 is SGHVS and CDR2 FQNEAQ. CDR3 size: 13 residues. Between the trimmed V and J ends, which lost 5 bases and 4 bases, there was a span of 12 bases. In DNA, the CDR3 is TGTGCCAGCAGCCGACTTCTCCCTTACGAGCAGTACTTC. Translating gives CASSRLLPYEQYF.